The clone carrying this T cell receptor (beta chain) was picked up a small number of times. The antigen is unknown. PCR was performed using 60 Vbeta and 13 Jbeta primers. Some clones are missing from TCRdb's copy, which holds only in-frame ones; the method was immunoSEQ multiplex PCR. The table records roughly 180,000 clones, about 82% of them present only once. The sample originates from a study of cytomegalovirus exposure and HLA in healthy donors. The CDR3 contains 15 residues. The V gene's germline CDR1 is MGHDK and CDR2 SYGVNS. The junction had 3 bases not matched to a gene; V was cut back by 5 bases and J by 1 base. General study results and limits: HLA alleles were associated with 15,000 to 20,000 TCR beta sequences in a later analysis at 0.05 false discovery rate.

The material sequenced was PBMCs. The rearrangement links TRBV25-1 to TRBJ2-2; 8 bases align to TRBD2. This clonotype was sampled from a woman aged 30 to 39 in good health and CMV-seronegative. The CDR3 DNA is TGTGCCAGCAGTTACCTAGCGGGGAACACCGGGGAGCTGTTTTTT. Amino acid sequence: CASSYLAGNTGELFF.